The rows below give T cell receptor beta chains drawn from one sample of a study of T cell changes during pregnancy in multiple sclerosis. Generated by immunoSEQ multiplex PCR, the TCRdb table keeps only in-frame clones and is missing some. The sample contains approximately 64,000 clones, around 90% of which appear only once. Sequences were derived from peripheral blood, sampled in the second trimester of pregnancy. The source of these receptors is a female donor in good health, enrolled as a control in a pregnancy study. Both conserved end residues are part of each CDR3. Fields, in order: J gene, D gene, clone size, V gene, CDR3 DNA, CDR3 protein. The D gene is left open where the match is weak. Clone size is shown for a subset of rows, as once, few, many or a class of expanded clone.

j_call: TRBJ2-1
d_call: NA
clone_size: NA
v_call: TRBV11-2
cdr3_nt: TGTGCCAGCAGCCTCGGTAGCAGCGAGCAGTTCTTC
cdr3_aa: CASSLGSSEQFF

j_call: TRBJ2-2
d_call: TRBD1
clone_size: NA
v_call: TRBV5-4
cdr3_nt: TGTGCCAGCAGCGCCCGACAGGGGATAGGAACCGGGGAGCTGTTTTTT
cdr3_aa: CASSARQGIGTGELFF

j_call: TRBJ2-7
d_call: NA
clone_size: NA
v_call: TRBV7-2
cdr3_nt: TGTGCCAGCAGCTTACCAGGCTCCTACGAGCAGTACTTC
cdr3_aa: CASSLPGSYEQYF

j_call: TRBJ1-1
d_call: NA
clone_size: NA
v_call: TRBV2
cdr3_nt: TGTGCCAGCAAGAGGGAAATGAACACTGAAGCTTTCTTT
cdr3_aa: CASKREMNTEAFF

j_call: TRBJ2-1
d_call: NA
clone_size: NA
v_call: TRBV5-6
cdr3_nt: TGTGCCAGCAGCATGTCGGACTGGCTGGATGAGCAGTTCTTC
cdr3_aa: CASSMSDWLDEQFF

j_call: TRBJ2-1
d_call: NA
clone_size: NA
v_call: TRBV7-3
cdr3_nt: TGTGCCAGCAGCTTACCGGTTAGGTTCTTC
cdr3_aa: CASSLPVRFF

j_call: TRBJ1-1
d_call: NA
clone_size: few
v_call: TRBV30
cdr3_nt: TGTGCCTGGAGTACAGGAGGGGAAGCTTTCTTT
cdr3_aa: CAWSTGGEAFF

j_call: TRBJ1-3
d_call: TRBD1
clone_size: NA
v_call: TRBV18
cdr3_nt: TGTGCCAGCTCACCAGAATTGACAGGGGCTGGAAACACCATATATTTT
cdr3_aa: CASSPELTGAGNTIYF

j_call: TRBJ2-5
d_call: NA
clone_size: NA
v_call: TRBV6-1
cdr3_nt: TGTGCCAGCGGCAGAAGGGGTACCCAAGAGACCCAGTACTTC
cdr3_aa: CASGRRGTQETQYF

j_call: TRBJ2-2
d_call: TRBD2
clone_size: NA
v_call: TRBV4-1
cdr3_nt: TGCGCCAGCAGCCAAGCCCTACTAGCGGGAGGGACCGGGGAGCTGTTTTTT
cdr3_aa: CASSQALLAGGTGELFF

j_call: TRBJ2-5
d_call: NA
clone_size: once
v_call: TRBV6-1
cdr3_nt: TGTGCCAGCAGTGTAGAGGGAATGGGGACCCAGTACTTC
cdr3_aa: CASSVEGMGTQYF

j_call: TRBJ2-6
d_call: TRBD1
clone_size: once
v_call: TRBV11-1
cdr3_nt: TGTGCCAGCAGCTGGGACAGGTCGTCCTCTGGGGCCAACGTCCTGACTTTC
cdr3_aa: CASSWDRSSSGANVLTF

j_call: TRBJ1-2
d_call: NA
clone_size: NA
v_call: TRBV5-1
cdr3_nt: TGCGCCAGCAGCTTGGGTACAGCCAACTATGGCTACACCTTC
cdr3_aa: CASSLGTANYGYTF

j_call: TRBJ2-5
d_call: TRBD2
clone_size: NA
v_call: TRBV6-5
cdr3_nt: TGTGCCAGCAGCTCTAGCGGGACTGAGCAGTACTTC
cdr3_aa: CASSSSGTEQYF

j_call: TRBJ1-4
d_call: TRBD1
clone_size: NA
v_call: TRBV5-1
cdr3_nt: TGCGCCAGCAGCCTATCGACAGGGGCCGAAAAACTGTTTTTT
cdr3_aa: CASSLSTGAEKLFF

j_call: TRBJ2-1
d_call: NA
clone_size: NA
v_call: TRBV9
cdr3_nt: TGTGCCAGCAGCGCCCCCCTAGGAGGTGAGCAGTTCTTC
cdr3_aa: CASSAPLGGEQFF

j_call: TRBJ2-5
d_call: NA
clone_size: NA
v_call: TRBV4-2
cdr3_nt: TGTGCCAGCAGCCAAGAGGCTAGGGAGACCCAGTACTTC
cdr3_aa: CASSQEARETQYF

j_call: TRBJ1-2
d_call: NA
clone_size: NA
v_call: TRBV14
cdr3_nt: TGTGCCAGCAGCCAAGTTGGCTGGCACCTTGGCTACACCTTC
cdr3_aa: CASSQVGWHLGYTF

j_call: TRBJ2-1
d_call: NA
clone_size: once
v_call: TRBV19
cdr3_nt: TGTGCCAGTAGAGGGGCGGACTACAATGAGCAGTTCTTC
cdr3_aa: CASRGADYNEQFF

j_call: TRBJ2-5
d_call: TRBD2
clone_size: NA
v_call: TRBV4-2
cdr3_nt: TGTGCCAGCAGCCAAGATTTGGCGGGGGGGCAAGAGACCCAGTACTTC
cdr3_aa: CASSQDLAGGQETQYF

j_call: TRBJ2-2
d_call: NA
clone_size: once
v_call: TRBV5-1
cdr3_nt: TGCGCCAGCGGACAGAGTGACGGGGAGCTGTTTTTT
cdr3_aa: CASGQSDGELFF

j_call: TRBJ1-2
d_call: NA
clone_size: NA
v_call: TRBV13
cdr3_nt: TGTGCCAGCAGCTCCTTCGGGTCTAACTATGGCTACACCTTC
cdr3_aa: CASSSFGSNYGYTF

j_call: TRBJ1-2
d_call: TRBD1
clone_size: NA
v_call: TRBV28
cdr3_nt: TGTGCCAGCAGTCCCGGGGCAGGGGGACTCCACACCTTC
cdr3_aa: CASSPGAGGLHTF

j_call: TRBJ2-5
d_call: TRBD1
clone_size: NA
v_call: TRBV4-1
cdr3_nt: TGCGCCAGCAGCCAAGACAGGGGGCCTACAGAGACCCAGTACTTC
cdr3_aa: CASSQDRGPTETQYF

j_call: TRBJ1-3
d_call: NA
clone_size: once
v_call: TRBV6-5
cdr3_nt: TGTGCCAGCAGTTACTCGACAGGCTCTGGAAACACCATATATTTT
cdr3_aa: CASSYSTGSGNTIYF

j_call: TRBJ2-1
d_call: TRBD2
clone_size: NA
v_call: TRBV6-4
cdr3_nt: TGTGCCAGCAGCAAGACTAGCGGAGACTACAATGAGCAGTTCTTC
cdr3_aa: CASSKTSGDYNEQFF

j_call: TRBJ2-5
d_call: TRBD1
clone_size: NA
v_call: TRBV11-3
cdr3_nt: TGTGCCAGCAGCTATCCCAGGGGGACAGCCCAAGAGACCCAGTACTTC
cdr3_aa: CASSYPRGTAQETQYF

j_call: TRBJ2-1
d_call: TRBD1
clone_size: NA
v_call: TRBV5-1
cdr3_nt: TGCGCCAGCAGCTTGGTTCCAGGGGGCGATGAGCAGTTCTTC
cdr3_aa: CASSLVPGGDEQFF

j_call: TRBJ2-5
d_call: NA
clone_size: NA
v_call: TRBV10-3
cdr3_nt: TGTGCCATCAGTGACCAGGGAAGGGGGACCGAGACCCAGTACTTC
cdr3_aa: CAISDQGRGTETQYF

j_call: TRBJ1-2
d_call: TRBD1
clone_size: NA
v_call: TRBV29-1
cdr3_nt: TGCAGCACCCTTTCCGGGACAGGGGACTATGGCTACACCTTC
cdr3_aa: CSTLSGTGDYGYTF

j_call: TRBJ2-7
d_call: TRBD2
clone_size: once
v_call: TRBV7-8
cdr3_nt: TGTGCCAGCAGCCAGAGTTTTGCGGGGGAGTCCTACGAGCAGTACTTC
cdr3_aa: CASSQSFAGESYEQYF

j_call: TRBJ2-7
d_call: NA
clone_size: NA
v_call: TRBV25-1
cdr3_nt: TGTGCCAGCGCCGACCCCGACAGACCCTACGAGCAGTACTTC
cdr3_aa: CASADPDRPYEQYF

j_call: TRBJ1-1
d_call: TRBD1
clone_size: NA
v_call: TRBV2
cdr3_nt: TGTGCCAGCAGTCTCTCCGGGACAGGGCAACAAACTGCTACTACCCCCGCTTTCTTT
cdr3_aa: CASSLSGTGQQTATTPAFF

j_call: TRBJ1-5
d_call: NA
clone_size: NA
v_call: TRBV7-9
cdr3_nt: TGTGCCAGCAGCGACAGGTACCAGCCCCAGCATTTT
cdr3_aa: CASSDRYQPQHF

j_call: TRBJ1-1
d_call: NA
clone_size: few
v_call: TRBV9
cdr3_nt: TGTGCCAGCAGCGTAGCCGGACAAATGAACACTGAAGCTTTCTTT
cdr3_aa: CASSVAGQMNTEAFF

j_call: TRBJ2-7
d_call: TRBD2
clone_size: NA
v_call: TRBV6-1
cdr3_nt: TGTGCCAGCAGTGGAGGGGGACTAGCGGACTCCTACGAGCAGTACTTC
cdr3_aa: CASSGGGLADSYEQYF

j_call: TRBJ2-1
d_call: TRBD2
clone_size: NA
v_call: TRBV6-1
cdr3_nt: TGTGCCAGCAGGAGTAGCGGGGGGTACAATGAGCAGTTCTTC
cdr3_aa: CASRSSGGYNEQFF

j_call: TRBJ2-7
d_call: NA
clone_size: NA
v_call: TRBV13
cdr3_nt: TGTGCCAGCAGCTTTCTTACAGGGTCCCACGAGCAGTACTTC
cdr3_aa: CASSFLTGSHEQYF

j_call: TRBJ2-7
d_call: TRBD2
clone_size: NA
v_call: TRBV6-1
cdr3_nt: TGTGCCAGCAGTGGGCCGACTAGCGGGAGGGCCCTCGGGTACGAGCAGTACTTC
cdr3_aa: CASSGPTSGRALGYEQYF

j_call: TRBJ2-1
d_call: TRBD2
clone_size: NA
v_call: TRBV27
cdr3_nt: TGTGCCAGCAGTTCCCCTAGCGGGAGCTCCTACAATGAGCAGTTCTTC
cdr3_aa: CASSSPSGSSYNEQFF

j_call: TRBJ1-1
d_call: TRBD1
clone_size: NA
v_call: TRBV15
cdr3_nt: TGTGCCACCAGGGACCCCCCAGGGGGAACTGAAGCTTTCTTT
cdr3_aa: CATRDPPGGTEAFF

j_call: TRBJ2-1
d_call: TRBD2
clone_size: NA
v_call: TRBV29-1
cdr3_nt: TGCAGCGTTGAAGGGCTAGCGGGAGAACGTTGGTCCTACAATGAGCAGTTCTTC
cdr3_aa: CSVEGLAGERWSYNEQFF

j_call: TRBJ1-1
d_call: TRBD1
clone_size: NA
v_call: TRBV7-9
cdr3_nt: TGTGCCAGCAGCCCCCCCGGGACAGGGGCGAACACTGAAGCTTTCTTT
cdr3_aa: CASSPPGTGANTEAFF

j_call: TRBJ1-2
d_call: TRBD1
clone_size: NA
v_call: TRBV5-6
cdr3_nt: TGTGCCAGCAGCTTAAGGACAGGAGGTGGCTACACCTTC
cdr3_aa: CASSLRTGGGYTF

j_call: TRBJ2-7
d_call: NA
clone_size: NA
v_call: TRBV6-1
cdr3_nt: TGTGCCAGCAGTGAATCGGGTTCCCTGTACGAGCAGTACTTC
cdr3_aa: CASSESGSLYEQYF

j_call: TRBJ2-1
d_call: TRBD2
clone_size: NA
v_call: TRBV4-1
cdr3_nt: TGCGCCAGCAGCCAAGATTTGGGCGGGGGTTGGAGTGAGCAGTTCTTC
cdr3_aa: CASSQDLGGGWSEQFF

j_call: TRBJ1-4
d_call: TRBD1
clone_size: NA
v_call: TRBV7-6
cdr3_nt: TGTGCCAGCAGCTTCCAGGGGGCGCATGAAAAACTGTTTTTT
cdr3_aa: CASSFQGAHEKLFF

j_call: TRBJ1-6
d_call: NA
clone_size: NA
v_call: TRBV6-1
cdr3_nt: TGTGCCAGCAGTGAGGAGACAGGTAGAACTTCACCCCTCCACTTT
cdr3_aa: CASSEETGRTSPLHF

j_call: TRBJ2-3
d_call: NA
clone_size: once
v_call: TRBV7-3
cdr3_nt: TGTGCCAGCAGCCCAGGGGGCGGGAGGCGGGGGGGCGTCGGGGGGACGCAGTATTTT
cdr3_aa: CASSPGGGRRGGVGGTQYF

j_call: TRBJ2-7
d_call: NA
clone_size: NA
v_call: TRBV7-9
cdr3_nt: TGTGCCAGCAGCTTAGCAGGGGAATATTCCGAGCAGTACTTC
cdr3_aa: CASSLAGEYSEQYF

j_call: TRBJ1-6
d_call: NA
clone_size: NA
v_call: TRBV28
cdr3_nt: TGTGCCAGCACCCCGGACAGCATAAATTCACCCCTCCACTTT
cdr3_aa: CASTPDSINSPLHF

j_call: TRBJ2-1
d_call: TRBD2
clone_size: NA
v_call: TRBV30
cdr3_nt: TGTGCCTGGAGTTTTACCGGGGGGGCCGGGGATGAGCAGTTCTTC
cdr3_aa: CAWSFTGGAGDEQFF

j_call: TRBJ1-4
d_call: NA
clone_size: once
v_call: TRBV27
cdr3_nt: TGTGCCAGCAGTTTATCGGTTCTCCAGGGGCTGTTTTTT
cdr3_aa: CASSLSVLQGLFF

j_call: TRBJ2-7
d_call: NA
clone_size: NA
v_call: TRBV5-6
cdr3_nt: TGTGCCAGCAGCTTTTGGCAGGGGCCGACCTACGAGCAGTACTTC
cdr3_aa: CASSFWQGPTYEQYF